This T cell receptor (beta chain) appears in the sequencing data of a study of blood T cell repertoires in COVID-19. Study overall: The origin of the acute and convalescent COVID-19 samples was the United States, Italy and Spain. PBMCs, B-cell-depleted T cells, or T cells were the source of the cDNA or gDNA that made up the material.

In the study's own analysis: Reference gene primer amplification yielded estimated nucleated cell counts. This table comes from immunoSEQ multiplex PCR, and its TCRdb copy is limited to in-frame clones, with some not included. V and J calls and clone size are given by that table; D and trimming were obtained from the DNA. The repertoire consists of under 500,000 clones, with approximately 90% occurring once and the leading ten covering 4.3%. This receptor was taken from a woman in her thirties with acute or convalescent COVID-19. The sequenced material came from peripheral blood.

CDR3 loop: CASSQGEGVSFRKLFF. CDR3 bases: TGCGCCAGCAGCCAAGGGGAGGGTGTCTCTTTTCGAAAACTGTTTTTT. This chain uses TRBV4-1 with TRBJ1-4; no reliable D call. The CDR3 has 16 residues. Germline-derived CDR1 and CDR2 are MGHRA and YSYEKL. V lost 1 base to trimming and J lost 10 bases, with 19 bases between them.